The 29 T cell receptor beta chains listed next were all sequenced from one sample in a study of OX40 agonist ivuxolimab in advanced cancers. Library construction relied on the immunoSEQ multiplex PCR assay. TCRdb retrieved this table from immuneACCESS and kept in-frame rearrangements only. Not all clones are present; in checked studies, unresolved V genes account for under half, and no reason is known for the remainder. Across this sample there are about 78,000 clones, with roughly four fifths seen only once. Over 0.4% of the sample comes from the top ten. Sequencing was performed on CD4+ or CD8+ T cells sorted from blood, taken in a trial of the OX40 agonist ivuxolimab. These receptors were obtained from an adult with an advanced solid tumor such as melanoma, head and neck, liver or kidney cancer.

The genes are TRBV5-1 and TRBJ1-1; D remains unclear. V lost 7 bases, J lost 5 bases, and 12 bases lay in between. The germline CDR1 and CDR2 sequences are SGHRS and YFSETQ. This CDR3 region has 12 residues. CDR3 amino acids: CASRRATTEAFF. The CDR3 nucleotides read TGCGCCAGCCGCAGAGCTACGACTGAAGCTTTCTTT.

CDR3: CASSPLDQGNYGYTF. The DNA of the CDR3 is TGTGCCAGCAGCCCCTTGGACCAGGGAAACTATGGCTACACCTTC. The gene calls are TRBV27 and TRBJ1-2; D may be TRBD1 (5 bases). V lost 6 bases to trimming and J lost 2 bases, with 16 bases between them. The germline V gene has CDR1 MNHEY and CDR2 SMNVEV (reference sequence). This CDR3 has 15 residues.

The J gene is TRBJ1-6, the V gene TRBV6-5; D remains ambiguous. Germline V gene sequence: CDR1 MNHEY, CDR2 SVGAGI. With 8 bases removed from V and 7 bases from J, the gap between germline ends came to 18 bases. The CDR3 runs 15 residues. The CDR3 sequence is CASWGWELGNSPLHF. DNA for the CDR3: TGTGCCAGCTGGGGTTGGGAATTAGGGAATTCACCCCTCCACTTT.

This clone occurred a few times. J is TRBJ1-5 and V is TRBV10-1; TRBD1 matches at 11 bases. Germline V gives CDR1 WNHNN, CDR2 SYGVQD (reference sequence). V gave up 4 bases and J gave up 6 bases; unmatched junction bases: 2. The CDR3 consists of 14 residues. The CDR3 here is CASSAGTGGQPQHF. The DNA of the CDR3 is TGCGCCAGCAGTGCCGGGACAGGGGGTCAGCCCCAGCATTTT.

The chain uses TRBV11-1 and TRBJ2-5; D may be TRBD1 (5 bases). V lost 3 bases and J 4 bases, leaving 6 bases between the germline ends. Germline V gives CDR1 SGHAT, CDR2 FQDESV (reference sequence). The CDR3 is 12 residues long. The CDR3: CASSFRGETQYF. DNA for the CDR3: TGTGCCAGCAGCTTTAGGGGAGAGACCCAGTACTTC.

The genes are TRBV11-1 and TRBJ1-1; D ambiguous. Germline loops: CDR1 SGHAT, CDR2 FQDESV (reference sequence). The CDR3 has 15 residues. V gave up 1 base and J gave up 4 bases, with 13 bases separating them. In nucleotides, the CDR3 is TGTGCCAGCAGCTTAGAAGTGGTAGGGAGCACTGAAGCTTTCTTT. Residues: CASSLEVVGSTEAFF.

V usage is TRBV19 and J usage is TRBJ2-1, with D tentatively TRBD1 or TRBD2 (5 bases each). V dropped 1 base and J dropped 10 bases, with 20 bases sitting between them. The CDR3 has 16 residues. Germline CDR1 is LNHDA and CDR2 is SQIVND (reference sequence). The CDR3 nucleotides are TGTGCCAGTAGTATAGGTGGAAGAGGGGTCTGGGGGGAGCAGTTCTTC. Protein: CASSIGGRGVWGEQFF.

The sample holds one count of this clone. The chain couples TRBV18 to TRBJ1-6; TRBD1 might be the D (6 bases). Trimming left V 3 bases short and J 9 bases short, with 15 bases between. This CDR3 is built from 15 residues. Germline V gene sequence: CDR1 KGHSH, CDR2 LQKENI. In DNA form, the CDR3 reads TGTGCCAGCTCACCGGGGGGGGCAGGGGCTTCACCCCTCCACTTT. This sequence encodes CASSPGGAGASPLHF. The full variable domain, rest sourced from reference TRBV18 and TRBJ1-6, is NAGVMQNPRHLVRRRGQEARLRCSPMKGHSHVYWYRQLPEEGLKFMVYLQKENIIDESGMPKERFSAEFPKEGPSILRIQQVVRGDSAAYFCASSPGGAGASPLHFGNGTRLTVT.

The V call is TRBV6-4, the J call TRBJ1-2; weak D call: TRBD1 (6 bases). In germline, CDR1 is MRHNA, CDR2 SNTAGT. V was trimmed by 3 bases and J by 3 bases, leaving 11 bases between them. The CDR3 spans 14 residues. The CDR3 here is CASSEGTGHYGYTF. DNA for the CDR3: TGTGCCAGCAGTGAAGGAACAGGGCACTATGGCTACACCTTC.

The J gene is TRBJ2-5, the V gene TRBV9, with 9 bases identical to TRBD1. The CDR3 is made up of 14 amino acids. V was clipped by 2 bases and J by 4 bases; unmatched bases: 3. The germline gives CDR1 SGDLS, CDR2 YYNGEE. DNA of the CDR3: TGTGCCAGCAGCGTGGGACAGGGCGGAGAGACCCAGTACTTC. It yields the protein CASSVGQGGETQYF.

In its sample, this clone was seen once. The chain combines TRBV2 with TRBJ1-5; D is unclear. This CDR3 region has 15 residues. Per germline, CDR1 SNHLY and CDR2 FYNNEI. V lost 2 bases and J lost 2, with 10 bases in between. CDR3 coding DNA: TGTGCCAGCAGTGAAAAGAGGTGGGGCAATCAGCCCCAGCATTTT. This sequence encodes CASSEKRWGNQPQHF.

The chain employs TRBV19 and TRBJ2-1; D gene ambiguous. The CDR3 covers 14 residues. Trimming removed 1 base from V and 10 bases from J, with 14 bases in between. Germline V gives CDR1 LNHDA, CDR2 SQIVND (reference sequence). The CDR3 DNA follows: TGTGCCAGTAGTATAGTCTCAGGTAGCAACGAGCAGTTCTTC. This sequence encodes CASSIVSGSNEQFF.

This rearrangement joins TRBV11-2 to TRBJ1-2, with D possibly matching TRBD1 (6 bases). Trimming stripped 5 bases from V and 4 bases from J, with 14 bases between. Germline lookup yields CDR1 SGHAT and CDR2 FQNNGV. CDR3 length: 14 residues. CDR3 residues: CASSLTQGFYGYTF. The CDR3 region has the DNA TGTGCCAGCAGCCTAACACAGGGTTTCTATGGCTACACCTTC.

The rearrangement links TRBV5-5 to TRBJ2-1; a possible D gene is TRBD2 (5 bases). V gave up 5 bases and J gave up 9 bases, with 18 bases separating them. The CDR3 loop spans 14 amino acids. The germline V gene encodes CDR1 SGHKS and CDR2 YYEKEE (reference sequence). The CDR3 nucleotides read TGTGCCAGCAGACTACTCCCCGGACTCAGTGAGCAGTTCTTC. Translated: CASRLLPGLSEQFF.

The rearrangement uses TRBV4-2 and TRBJ1-1; weak D call: TRBD1 (6 bases). The CDR3 length is 12 residues. Trimming left V 5 bases short and J 11 bases short, with 15 bases between. Germline V gene sequence: CDR1 LGHNA, CDR2 YNFKEQ. The CDR3, as DNA: TGTGCCAGCAGCTCCCGGGACATATCGGCTTTCTTT. Its protein product is CASSSRDISAFF.

The chain joins TRBV6-6 to TRBJ2-7, with 9 bases fitting TRBD2. The V gene end was trimmed by 0 bases and the J gene end by 3 bases; junction bases not matched to a gene: 6. The CDR3 is 16 residues long. CDR1 and CDR2 from the germline V gene are MNHNY and SVGAGI (reference sequence). CDR3 sequence reads: CASSYSAGGPHYEQYV. The CDR3 coding sequence is TGTGCCAGCAGTTACTCGGCGGGGGGGCCACACTACGAGCAGTACGTC.

This chain joins TRBV18 and TRBJ1-4; tentative D call: TRBD1 (5 bases). Germline values: CDR1 KGHSH, CDR2 LQKENI. The CDR3 is 15 residues long. Trimming pared 1 base from V and 8 bases from J, leaving 14 bases between. The CDR3 loop reads CASSPLKDKVEKLFF. The CDR3 nucleotides read TGTGCCAGCTCACCACTAAAGGACAAGGTAGAAAAACTGTTTTTT.

The chain uses TRBV9 and TRBJ2-3, with 7 bases matching TRBD2. Germline-derived CDR1 and CDR2 are SGDLS and YYNGEE. V dropped 3 bases and J dropped 3; count of bases not matched to a gene: 7. The CDR3 totals 15 residues. CDR3 nucleotide sequence: TGTGCCAGCAGCGGACTAGCATGGACGACAGATACGCAGTATTTT. This sequence encodes CASSGLAWTTDTQYF. Variable domain in full (rest from reference TRBV9 and TRBJ2-3): DSGVTQTPKHLITATGQRVTLRCSPRSGDLSVYWYQQSLDQGLQFLIQYYNGEERAKGNILERFSAQQFPDLHSELNLSSLELGDSALYFCASSGLAWTTDTQYFGPGTRLTVL.

The gene calls are TRBV6-1 and TRBJ1-4; D not resolved. Germline-derived CDR1 and CDR2 are MNHNS and SASEGT. V was clipped by 2 bases and J by 0 bases, with 10 bases between them. CDR3 length: 16 amino acids. The CDR3, as DNA: TGTGCCAGCAGTGAACGACTTGGTTCAACTAATGAAAAACTGTTTTTT. This gives the protein CASSERLGSTNEKLFF.

The gene calls are TRBV15 and TRBJ1-3; 8 nucleotides align to TRBD1. The CDR3 extends over 14 amino acids. V was clipped by 3 bases and J by 4 bases; unmatched bases: 2. The germline gives CDR1 LNHNV, CDR2 YYDKDF (reference sequence). The CDR3 region is CATSRDRVGNTIYF. CDR3 nucleotide sequence: TGTGCCACCAGCAGGGACAGGGTAGGAAACACCATATATTTT.

The chain has TRBV18 and TRBJ1-2; the match to TRBD1 covers 8 bases. Germline CDR1 KGHSH, CDR2 LQKENI. V was pared by 3 bases and J by 6 bases, with 9 bases of the junction left unmatched. The CDR3 has 15 amino acids. The CDR3 sequence is CASSPPGTGYNGYTF. DNA of the CDR3: TGTGCCAGCTCACCCCCCGGGACAGGATACAATGGCTACACCTTC.

The chain combines TRBV9 with TRBJ2-1; D unresolved. Trimming pared 0 bases from V and 1 base from J, leaving 5 bases between. This CDR3 has 14 residues. Germline V gene data show CDR1 as SGDLS and CDR2 as YYNGEE. The CDR3 here is CASSVEGSYNEQFF. CDR3 DNA: TGTGCCAGCAGCGTAGAAGGGTCCTACAATGAGCAGTTCTTC.

This rearrangement joins TRBV7-2 to TRBJ2-1; no clear D. The CDR3 is 14 residues long. The germline gives CDR1 SGHTA, CDR2 FQGNSA. Trimming shortened V by 2 bases and J by 4 bases, and 9 bases separated the two germline ends. This CDR3 is CASSLTGPYNEQFF. CDR3 nucleotides: TGTGCCAGCAGCTTAACGGGCCCTTACAATGAGCAGTTCTTC. Full variable domain (missing parts from reference TRBV7-2 and TRBJ2-1): GAGVSQSPSNKVTEKGKDVELRCDPISGHTALYWYRQSLGQGLEFLIYFQGNSAPDKSGLPSDRFSAERTGGSVSTLTIQRTQQEDSAVYLCASSLTGPYNEQFFGPGTRLTVL.

The chain combines TRBV5-4 with TRBJ2-3; 7 nucleotides line up with TRBD2. V lost 3 bases to trimming and J lost 1 base; unmatched junction nucleotides: 5. The CDR3 is 15 residues long. The germline gives CDR1 SGHNT, CDR2 YYREEE (reference sequence). As DNA, the CDR3 is TGTGCCAGCAGCTCACAGCGGGACGGCACAGATACGCAGTATTTT. It is translated as CASSSQRDGTDTQYF.

The chain has TRBV28 and TRBJ1-2; the match to TRBD1 covers 7 bases. Germline V gives CDR1 MDHEN, CDR2 SYDVKM. The V segment lost 6 bases and the J segment 5 bases; nucleotides outside the gene matches: 9. The CDR3 covers 14 residues. CDR3 DNA: TGTGCCAGCAGGATTACCGGGACAGATTATGGCTACACCTTC. This sequence encodes CASRITGTDYGYTF.

The V and J genes are TRBV14 and TRBJ2-5, with TRBD2 as a possible D gene (5 bases). The CDR3 sequence is 15 residues long. With 3 bases removed from V and 9 bases from J, the gap between germline ends came to 20 bases. CDR1 is SGHDN, CDR2 FVKESK, per germline. The CDR3 region is CASSHSDFNRRAQYF. The DNA of the CDR3 is TGTGCCAGCAGCCACTCGGATTTTAACCGGCGGGCCCAGTACTTC.

The rearrangement links TRBV5-1 to TRBJ2-2; 9 bases fit TRBD2. Germline CDR1 SGHRS, CDR2 YFSETQ. The CDR3 has 15 amino acids. The V gene end was trimmed by 7 bases and the J gene end by 5 bases; junction bases not matched to a gene: 9. CDR3 sequence: CASLGLAGLTGELFF. For the CDR3, the DNA is TGCGCCAGCCTGGGGCTAGCGGGGCTTACCGGGGAGCTGTTTTTT.

The chain employs TRBV7-9 and TRBJ1-2; no reliable D call. The germline V and J ends were trimmed by 4 bases and 4 bases, with 16 bases remaining between them. The CDR3 runs to 15 residues. Per the germline V gene, CDR1 is SEHNR and CDR2 is FQNEAQ (reference sequence). In DNA form, the CDR3 reads TGTGCCAGCAGCTCTCCAGAGAATACTGGCTATGGCTACACCTTC. This translates into CASSSPENTGYGYTF.

The J gene is TRBJ1-1, the V gene TRBV5-1, with TRBD1 identical over 7 bases. CDR1 is SGHRS and CDR2 is YFSETQ in the germline V gene. This CDR3 comprises 14 residues. V shed 3 bases and J 1 base; nucleotides not matched to a gene: 3. In DNA form, the CDR3 reads TGCGCCAGCAGCTCGACAGGGTGGAACACTGAAGCTTTCTTT. Translation: CASSSTGWNTEAFF.